This is a list of T cell receptor beta chains from one sample in a study of T cell responses to AZD1222 COVID-19 vaccine. Using immunoSEQ multiplex PCR, the repertoire was profiled, and TCRdb retains in-frame clones only, with some absent. The table has about 140,000 clones, just over 90% seen once; the top ten hold 3.4%. Specimen: peripheral blood, collected on day 0 of AZD1222 vaccination. The receptors were gathered from an adult in good health. Both conserved end residues are part of each CDR3. Fields, in order: clone size, J gene, V gene, D gene, CDR3 DNA, CDR3 protein. The D gene is left open where the match is weak. A clone size is listed for some rows: how often the clone was seen (once, few, many), or a class if it is expanded.

once | TRBJ2-1 | TRBV11-1 | - | TGTGCCAGCAGCTTAGACGGGAGTTCGGCCTACAATGAGCAGTTCTTC | CASSLDGSSAYNEQFF
- | TRBJ1-2 | TRBV24-1 | - | TGTGCCACCAGTGATTCGGAAGGGGGGGGAAGCTATGGCTACACCTTC | CATSDSEGGGSYGYTF
- | TRBJ2-5 | TRBV11-3 | - | TGTGCCAGCAGCTTAGAGGGGCAAGAGACCCAGTACTTC | CASSLEGQETQYF
- | TRBJ1-2 | TRBV6-5 | TRBD1 | TGTGCCAGCAAGAAGGGACAGGGCCCGGGCTACACCTTC | CASKKGQGPGYTF
- | TRBJ1-1 | TRBV15 | TRBD1 | TGTGCCACCAGCAGAGTACCGGGACAGGGGATCGGCACTGAAGCTTTCTTT | CATSRVPGQGIGTEAFF
- | TRBJ2-7 | TRBV21-1 | - | TGTGCCAGCAGCAAAGACAGCTACGAGCAGTACTTC | CASSKDSYEQYF
- | TRBJ2-5 | TRBV5-6 | TRBD1 | TGTGCCAGCAGCTTGGTACCCGGGACAGGCGAGACCCAGTACTTC | CASSLVPGTGETQYF
- | TRBJ1-1 | TRBV27 | - | TGTGCCAGCAGTTTAGTCCGGGTCCACACTGAAGCTTTCTTT | CASSLVRVHTEAFF
once | TRBJ1-5 | TRBV6-2/TRBV6-3 | - | TGTGCCAGCAGCCAAGGGGGTCAGCCCCAGCATTTT | CASSQGGQPQHF
- | TRBJ2-3 | TRBV7-2 | - | TGTGCCAGCAGCTTAGGACTGGGGGCAGTAAGCACAGATACGCAGTATTTT | CASSLGLGAVSTDTQYF
- | TRBJ2-2 | TRBV6-5 | TRBD1 | TGTGCCAGCAGTCTACAGGGGGCAAGCACCGGGGAGCTGTTTTTT | CASSLQGASTGELFF
- | TRBJ1-2 | TRBV6-5 | - | TGTGCCAGCAGGGGGGTGAACTATGGCTACACCTTC | CASRGVNYGYTF
- | TRBJ1-5 | TRBV19 | TRBD1 | TGTGCCAGTAACCTACTCGGGACAGGCGGAAATCAGCCCCAGCATTTT | CASNLLGTGGNQPQHF
- | TRBJ1-2 | TRBV11-1 | - | TGTGCCAGCAGCCTCAACGGTGACTATGGCTACACCTTC | CASSLNGDYGYTF
- | TRBJ2-1 | TRBV13 | TRBD1 | TGTGCCAGCAGCTTAGGGACAGGGGGCTCCTACAATGAGCAGTTCTTC | CASSLGTGGSYNEQFF
- | TRBJ1-5 | TRBV6-5 | - | TGTGCCAGCAGCGAGTTTCACATGAATCAGCCCCAGCATTTT | CASSEFHMNQPQHF
- | TRBJ2-5 | TRBV5-1 | - | TGCGCCAGCAGCCCCCGAACCAGCCGAGGGGGGGCCCAAGAGACCCAGTACTTC | CASSPRTSRGGAQETQYF
- | TRBJ2-3 | TRBV5-1 | - | TGCGCCAGCAGCTTGGTGGAGACAACTATCCTACCCCCTACAGATACGCAGTATTTT | CASSLVETTILPPTDTQYF
- | TRBJ2-6 | TRBV30 | TRBD1 | TGTGCCTTTGACAGGGGCAGTACCTCTGGGGCCAACGTCCTGACTTTC | CAFDRGSTSGANVLTF
few | TRBJ1-4 | TRBV5-6 | - | TGTGCCAGCAGCTTGATCGGGGGGGCTGAAAAACTGTTTTTT | CASSLIGGAEKLFF
- | TRBJ2-3 | TRBV24-1 | TRBD1 | TGTGCCACCAGTGATTTGCGAAAGACAGGGGCAGATACGCAGTATTTT | CATSDLRKTGADTQYF
- | TRBJ2-5 | TRBV2 | TRBD2 | TGTGCCAGCAGTCATCCCGGGACTAGCGGGGTCCTCCGGGAGACCCAGTACTTC | CASSHPGTSGVLRETQYF